The 30 T cell receptor beta chains listed next were all sequenced from one sample in a study of blood T cell repertoires in COVID-19. TCRdb's copy holds only in-frame clones and misses some; the assay was immunoSEQ multiplex PCR. Of roughly 270,000 clones detected, 85% appear once; the ten largest clones hold about 2.7%. Sequencing was carried out using PBMCs or T cells enriched from blood (not recorded which). All receptors derive from a woman aged 50 to 60 who had recovered from COVID-19.

The chain carries TRBV6-6 and TRBJ2-5; 8 bases are a match to TRBD2. Per the germline V gene, CDR1 is MNHNY and CDR2 is SVGAGI (reference sequence). The V gene end was trimmed by 7 bases and the J gene end by 4 bases; junction bases not matched to a gene: 8. The CDR3 has 14 amino acids. The CDR3 region has the DNA TGTGCCAGCAACCAAGCGGGGGCAAGAGAGACCCAGTACTTC. It translates to CASNQAGARETQYF.

V is TRBV5-4 and J is TRBJ1-2; D not certain. V lost 2 bases to trimming and J lost 2 bases, with 10 bases between them. CDR3 length equals 14 residues. Germline V gene lookup returns CDR1 SGHNT and CDR2 YYREEE (reference sequence). The CDR3 coding sequence is TGTGCCAGCAGCTTAGTGACGAGGAACTATGGCTACACCTTC. Translation: CASSLVTRNYGYTF.

The chain recombines TRBV11-3 with TRBJ2-1; 14 bases match TRBD2. This CDR3 has 17 residues. CDR1 is SGHNT, CDR2 YENEEA, per germline. V lost 1 base, J lost 12 bases, and 11 bases stayed unmatched. The CDR3 DNA follows: TGTGCCAGCAGCTTAGGTGATGGGACTAGCGGGAGTGGAGGGCAGTTCTTC. Translated: CASSLGDGTSGSGGQFF.

The gene calls are TRBV7-2 and TRBJ2-7; 9 bases are a match to TRBD2. This CDR3 has 15 residues. Germline V CDR1 and CDR2: SGHTA, FQGNSA. After removal of 3 bases from V and 7 bases from J, the junction contained 10 bases not matched to a gene. This chain's CDR3 is CASSFQGTSQGEQYF. For the CDR3, the DNA is TGTGCCAGCAGCTTCCAAGGGACTAGCCAAGGGGAGCAGTACTTC.

The chain is built from TRBV7-2 and TRBJ1-5; TRBD1 matches at 7 bases. J lost 1 base, V lost 1 base, and 10 bases had no gene match. CDR3 length: 18 residues. Per the germline V gene, CDR1 is SGHTA and CDR2 is FQGNSA. CDR3 nucleotide sequence: TGTGCCAGCAGCTTAGAGGCCAGGGGGTGGGGCAGCAATCAGCCCCAGCATTTT. This codes for CASSLEARGWGSNQPQHF.

The genes are TRBV18 and TRBJ1-2; TRBD1 might be the D (6 bases). Germline values: CDR1 KGHSH, CDR2 LQKENI. The CDR3 contains 14 residues. V lost 3 bases and J 1 base, leaving 9 bases between the germline ends. CDR3 nucleotides: TGTGCCAGCTCACCCGCGGACAGTAACTATGGCTACACCTTC. As protein: CASSPADSNYGYTF.

The CDR3, as DNA: TGTGCCAGTAGCCTCGGAGGGAACACTGAAGCTTTCTTT. Residues: CASSLGGNTEAFF. V and J are TRBV19 and TRBJ1-1; D is unresolved. The CDR3 is made up of 13 amino acids. Germline V gene lookup returns CDR1 LNHDA and CDR2 SQIVND (reference sequence). V dropped 6 bases and J dropped 1 base, with 9 bases sitting between them.

This chain joins TRBV7-9 and TRBJ2-1, with 10 bases aligning to TRBD2. The CDR3 contains 15 residues. J was trimmed by 6 bases and V by 1 base; bases with no gene match: 3. Germline V lookup: CDR1 SEHNR, CDR2 FQNEAQ (reference sequence). CDR3 bases: TGTGCCAGCAGCTTAGTCCTAGCGGGGGCCAATGAGCAGTTCTTC. Translation: CASSLVLAGANEQFF. The full variable domain, with the rest looked up from reference TRBV7-9 and TRBJ2-1, is DTGVSQNPRHKITKRGQNVTFRCDPISEHNRLYWYRQTLGQGPEFLTYFQNEAQLEKSRLLSDRFSAERPKGSFSTLEIQRTEQGDSAMYLCASSLVLAGANEQFFGPGTRLTVL.

The rearrangement links TRBV2 to TRBJ1-5; TRBD1 is a possible D gene (6 bases). Trimming removed 7 bases from V and 7 bases from J, with 20 bases in between. The germline CDR1 and CDR2 sequences are SNHLY and FYNNEI. The CDR3 runs to 15 residues. The CDR3 loop reads CASTSVGAQHQPQHF. The CDR3 nucleotides read TGTGCCAGCACCTCAGTGGGGGCACAACACCAGCCCCAGCATTTT. Full variable domain (missing parts from reference TRBV2 and TRBJ1-5): EPEVTQTPSHQVTQMGQEVILRCVPISNHLYFYWYRQILGQKVEFLVSFYNNEISEKSEIFDDQFSVERPDGSNFTLKIRSTKLEDSAMYFCASTSVGAQHQPQHFGDGTRLSIL.

V gene TRBV28 combines with J gene TRBJ1-1, with D perhaps matching TRBD1 (6 bases). The ends were cut back, 3 bases at V and 1 base at J, with 9 bases in the middle. The CDR3 contains 14 residues. CDR1 is MDHEN, CDR2 SYDVKM, per germline. CDR3 region: CASSFQGKNTEAFF. In DNA, the CDR3 is TGTGCCAGCAGTTTCCAGGGGAAGAACACTGAAGCTTTCTTT.

This rearrangement joins TRBV28 to TRBJ1-5; D ambiguous. Per the germline V gene, CDR1 is MDHEN and CDR2 is SYDVKM. The CDR3 has 13 amino acids. Trimming took off 6 bases at V and 9 bases at J, with 15 bases between the two ends. The chain's CDR3 is CASRYFIRGPQHF. In DNA form, the CDR3 reads TGTGCCAGCAGATACTTCATACGAGGGCCCCAGCATTTT.

Concerning this clone: This sample includes further DNA sequences coding for the same CDR3. This chain connects TRBV18 to TRBJ1-2; 8 bases fit TRBD1. This CDR3 has 15 residues. V lost 4 bases and J lost 4; bases outside the gene matches: 8. Germline V gives CDR1 KGHSH, CDR2 LQKENI. DNA for the CDR3: TGTGCCAGCTCACAAGACAGGGGAGGGAGCTATGGCTACACCTTC. It yields the protein CASSQDRGGSYGYTF.

The chain recombines TRBV30 with TRBJ2-1; TRBD1 matches at 10 bases. Germline V gene data show CDR1 as GTSNPN and CDR2 as SVGIG (reference sequence). Losses at the gene ends were 3 bases for V and 9 bases for J; bases not matched to a gene: 8. This CDR3 has 14 amino acids. CDR3 loop: CAWRPDRGGSEQFF. CDR3 nucleotide sequence: TGTGCCTGGAGACCGGACAGGGGGGGATCTGAGCAGTTCTTC.

A single count supports this clone. V is TRBV13 and J is TRBJ2-5; 8 bases are a match to TRBD1. This CDR3 has 15 residues. Germline V gene sequence: CDR1 PRHDT, CDR2 FYEKMQ (reference sequence). The trim removed 3 bases at V and 5 bases at J, leaving 8 bases unmatched. For the CDR3, the DNA is TGTGCCAGCAGCTTCAGGGGGCGCTCTCACGAGACCCAGTACTTC. Residues: CASSFRGRSHETQYF.

The J gene is TRBJ1-3, the V gene TRBV5-1; D gene uncertain. The V and J ends lost 2 bases and 0 bases respectively, with 18 bases between them. This CDR3 is built from 18 residues. Germline CDR1 and CDR2: SGHRS and YFSETQ. This CDR3 reads CASSFDLPGSVSGNTIYF. The CDR3 DNA reads as TGCGCCAGCAGCTTTGACCTACCGGGATCTGTCTCTGGAAACACCATATATTTT.

The rearrangement links TRBV27 to TRBJ2-5; 10 nucleotides align to TRBD2. The CDR3 consists of 15 residues. From germline, CDR1 is MNHEY and CDR2 SMNVEV (reference sequence). V was clipped by 3 bases and J by 7 bases; unmatched bases: 8. DNA for the CDR3: TGTGCCAGCAGTTTCTCAGCGGGAGGGCCTGGGACCCAGTACTTC. Translation: CASSFSAGGPGTQYF.

The chain employs TRBV29-1 and TRBJ2-7; D is possibly TRBD2 (6 bases). The CDR3 consists of 13 residues. Per germline, CDR1 SQVTM and CDR2 ANQGSEA. Trimming took off 7 bases at V and 0 bases at J, with 13 bases between the two ends. CDR3 nucleotides: TGCAGCGCTCGGCGGGACGGCTCCTACGAGCAGTACTTC. It translates to CSARRDGSYEQYF.

The CDR3 DNA reads TGTGCCAGCAGCCAAGGGGGTAGCGGGAGCCCCCACGAGCAGTACTTC. Its translation is CASSQGGSGSPHEQYF. This chain uses TRBV14 with TRBJ2-7; 9 bases fit TRBD2. From germline, CDR1 is SGHDN and CDR2 FVKESK. The V gene end was trimmed by 1 base and the J gene end by 5 bases; junction bases not matched to a gene: 9. The CDR3 spans 16 residues. The full variable domain, completed using reference TRBV14 and TRBJ2-7, is EAGVTQFPSHSVIEKGQTVTLRCDPISGHDNLYWYRRVMGKEIKFLLHFVKESKQDESGMPNNRFLAERTGGTYSTLKVQPAELEDSGVYFCASSQGGSGSPHEQYFGPGTRLTVT.

The chain has TRBV6-5 and TRBJ1-1, with D hard to call. Between the trimmed V and J ends, which lost 9 bases and 0 bases, there was a span of 14 bases. The CDR3 loop spans 14 amino acids. From germline, CDR1 is MNHEY and CDR2 SVGAGI. Written as DNA, the CDR3 is TGTGCCAGTACCCGCGGGCAGATGAACACTGAAGCTTTCTTT. It is translated as CASTRGQMNTEAFF.

The chain is built from TRBV3-1 (or the pseudogene TRBV3-2) and TRBJ1-3; a possible D gene is TRBD1 (5 bases). The CDR3 spans 15 residues. Germline lookup yields CDR1 LGHDT and CDR2 YNNKEL (reference sequence). V was clipped by 6 bases and J by 4 bases, with 16 bases between them. DNA for the CDR3: TGTGCCAGCAGTGAAACTGTGACAGAAGGAAACACCATATATTTT. Its protein product is CASSETVTEGNTIYF.

The chain links TRBV19 to TRBJ1-3; D is unresolved. Trimming removed 6 bases from V and 3 bases from J, with 18 bases in between. The CDR3 runs to 16 residues. Germline V gives CDR1 LNHDA, CDR2 SQIVND (reference sequence). The CDR3 sequence: CASSTHPGLSGNTIYF. The CDR3 DNA reads TGTGCCAGTAGCACCCACCCAGGTCTTAGTGGAAACACCATATATTTT. Supplemented by reference TRBV19 and TRBJ1-3, the full variable domain reads DGGITQSPKYLFRKEGQNVTLSCEQNLNHDAMYWYRQDPGQGLRLIYYSQIVNDFQKGDIAEGYSVSREKKESFPLTVTSAQKNPTAFYLCASSTHPGLSGNTIYFGEGSWLTVV.

This chain uses TRBV28 with TRBJ1-4, with 7 bases fitting TRBD1. The CDR3 runs to 12 residues. Trimming at V came to 6 bases and at J to 8 bases, leaving 3 bases not matched to a gene. Germline loops: CDR1 MDHEN, CDR2 SYDVKM. This CDR3 reads CASRSRGEKLFF. The CDR3 coding sequence is TGTGCCAGCAGGTCCAGGGGGGAAAAACTGTTTTTT.

This rearrangement joins TRBV6-4 to TRBJ1-1, with TRBD1 identical over 9 bases. Germline CDR1 MRHNA, CDR2 SNTAGT. CDR3 length equals 14 residues. V lost 6 bases to trimming and J lost 4 bases; unmatched junction nucleotides: 6. CDR3 loop: CASSRDREGTEAFF. Here the CDR3 DNA reads TGTGCCAGCAGCCGGGACAGGGAGGGCACTGAAGCTTTCTTT.

The chain recombines TRBV14 with TRBJ1-1; TRBD1 agrees at 7 bases. CDR3 length: 14 amino acids. The ends lost 3 bases at V and 5 bases at J; junction bases unmatched: 6. CDR1 and CDR2 from the germline V gene are SGHDN and FVKESK. Here the CDR3 DNA reads TGTGCCAGCAGCCAGGCGACAGGGATAACTGAAGCTTTCTTT. It specifies CASSQATGITEAFF.

This chain joins TRBV2 and TRBJ1-6; maybe TRBD1 (5 bases). In germline, CDR1 is SNHLY, CDR2 FYNNEI. The V gene lost 3 bases and the J gene lost 8 bases, with 11 bases spanning the gap. This CDR3 contains 14 residues. CDR3 in amino acids: CASSDARVYSPLHF. As DNA, the CDR3 is TGTGCCAGCAGTGACGCCAGGGTTTATTCACCCCTCCACTTT.

V and J are TRBV29-1 and TRBJ1-1; D not resolved. The V gene's germline CDR1 is SQVTM and CDR2 ANQGSEA. V gave up 4 bases and J gave up 2 bases, with 11 bases separating them. The CDR3 runs to 13 residues. Here the CDR3 reads CSVAVPLNTEAFF. For the CDR3, the DNA is TGCAGCGTTGCAGTACCCCTCAACACTGAAGCTTTCTTT. Complete variable domain (other parts from reference TRBV29-1 and TRBJ1-1): SAVISQKPSRDICQRGTSLTIQCQVDSQVTMMFWYRQQPGQSLTLIATANQGSEATYESGFVIDKFPISRPNLTFSTLTVSNMSPEDSSIYLCSVAVPLNTEAFFGQGTRLTVV.

This sequence joins TRBV6-2 or TRBV6-3 and TRBJ2-5; 12 bases agree with TRBD2. The CDR3 sequence is 16 residues long. J gave up 1 base and V 5 bases, and 5 bases lay outside the gene matches. CDR1 is MNHEY and CDR2 is SVGEGT in the germline V gene. The CDR3 DNA reads as TGTGCCAGCAGTCCCTGGACTAGCGGGGTCCAAGAGACCCAGTACTTC. Its protein is CASSPWTSGVQETQYF.

The rearrangement links TRBV13 to TRBJ2-3; D possibly corresponds to TRBD2 (6 bases). CDR3 length equals 13 residues. Germline loops: CDR1 PRHDT, CDR2 FYEKMQ (reference sequence). V lost 7 bases and J lost 6, with 14 bases in between. The CDR3, as DNA: TGTGCCAGCATGACGGGAGATATGGATACGCAGTATTTT. Translated, it gives CASMTGDMDTQYF.

The rearrangement uses TRBV4-1 and TRBJ2-7, with D unresolved. The CDR3 is 13 residues long. With 1 base removed from V and 6 bases from J, the gap between germline ends came to 10 bases. Germline V gene data show CDR1 as MGHRA and CDR2 as YSYEKL. This CDR3 reads CASSQGRAFEQYF. The CDR3 bases are TGCGCCAGCAGCCAAGGTCGAGCTTTCGAGCAGTACTTC.

V usage is TRBV29-1 and J usage is TRBJ2-1; TRBD1 is a possible D gene (6 bases). Germline lookup yields CDR1 SQVTM and CDR2 ANQGSEA. Trimming left V 6 bases short and J 5 bases short, with 20 bases between. CDR3 length: 15 amino acids. The CDR3 protein is CSVEITGFADNEQFF. In DNA form, the CDR3 reads TGCAGCGTGGAAATTACAGGGTTTGCCGACAATGAGCAGTTCTTC.